This T cell receptor beta chain came from a study of blood T cell repertoires in COVID-19. At the level of the study: Spain, Italy and the United States supplied samples that represented acute and convalescent COVID-19.

Some clones are missing from TCRdb's copy, which holds only in-frame ones; the method was immunoSEQ multiplex PCR. The sample holds about 130,000 clones, around four fifths seen once. The CDR3 consists of 15 residues. Losses at the gene ends were 7 bases for V and 8 bases for J; bases not matched to a gene: 16. Germline V gene lookup returns CDR1 SNHLY and CDR2 FYNNEI. V is TRBV2 and J is TRBJ1-2; 7 bases fit TRBD1. The sample was peripheral blood. The sequence came from a man between 35 and 55 years old with active or convalescent COVID-19. DNA of the CDR3: TGTGCCAGCACACGAGGGACAGAGACTAAATCCGGCTACACCTTC. Translating it yields CASTRGTETKSGYTF.